This T cell receptor (beta chain) was obtained from a study of CD8+ T cells in alopecia areata (dated by TCRdb to the late 2010s). As for the study more broadly: Treated patients were enrolled in an open-label pilot trial of oral tofacitinib, 5 to 10 mg twice daily, for moderate-to-severe alopecia areata. Scalp clonality was compared among normal scalp (n=4), patchy alopecia areata scalp (n=8), and alopecia totalis/universalis scalp (n=8). Patients received tofacitinib for 6 to 18 months and were then followed off drug for 6 months to check for delayed response and recurrence. Disease severity in treated patients was measured with the SALT score, which quantifies the percentage of affected scalp surface area. Patients on tofacitinib were biopsied at baseline and after 4 and 24 weeks of treatment, and several of the patients also had a later scalp biopsy. Amplification of TCRbeta CDR3 regions was done by immunoSEQ multiplex PCR using 35 Vbeta forward primers and 13 Jbeta reverse primers. To study T cell clonal expansion in alopecia areata, the researchers applied high-throughput TCRbeta sequencing to both the C3H/HeJ mouse model and human patients. RNA came from the PAXgene miRNA kit for fixed scalp, the miRNeasy kit for PBMCs, and the RNeasy kit for mouse skin. On the human side, TCRbeta sequencing was run on scalp tissue and on sorted CD4+ and CD8+ peripheral blood T cells from healthy controls and from alopecia areata patients with either patchy or totalis/universalis disease.

General conclusions and limits of the study: Tofacitinib significantly decreased scalp clonality and the number of expanded CD8+ clones among the top 100 scalp clones. Shared TCR sequences between patients were less evident than in mice, which may be partly attributable to HLA diversity in the patient population. Compared with normal scalp, lesional scalp, particularly in alopecia totalis/universalis, had higher clonality and more expanded CD8+ clones, which suggests antigenic drive. Unlike mouse skin, which is dominated by gammadelta T cells, normal human skin has resident alphabeta T cells that are also sequenced, and this complicates analysis of the scalp TCR repertoire. Because the treated cohort was small and had only one nonresponder, larger studies are needed to examine links between baseline CD8+ expansion and response. During tofacitinib treatment, many expanded lesional clones stuck around in both scalp and blood, and this persistence may partly explain why relapse happens after treatment is stopped.

Library preparation was by the immunoSEQ multiplex PCR assay. For TCR sequencing, RNA was extracted from every sample and reverse transcribed into cDNA to serve as template. First-strand cDNA was synthesized using SuperScript III with a 2:1 mix of oligo-dT and random hexamers. A synthetic immune receptor repertoire was used to measure amplification bias, and any remaining bias was corrected computationally. The published analysis was carried out like this. Raw reads were preprocessed for error removal, and CDR3 was defined according to IMGT conventions as running from the conserved cysteine to phenylalanine. To get clonality, Shannon entropy was normalized by log2 of the number of productive unique TCRs and the result was subtracted from 1. Whether scalp clones were CD4 or CD8 was inferred by matching scalp TCRbeta sequences against CD4 and CD8 repertoires sorted from blood. TCRdb re-hosts the immuneACCESS table, in-frame sequences only. Its copies lack some clones; in the studies checked, an unresolved V gene accounts for under half of them, and the cause for the rest is not known. V and J calls and clone size are copied from that table; D and trimming were computed from the DNA. The sample table shows some 190,000 clones, and roughly 46% are seen once. In total, the top ten clones hold 10% of the sample.

The treatment or condition label, as the study defines it: oral pan-JAK inhibitor, 5-10 mg twice daily. Peripheral blood and lesional scalp punch biopsies were obtained from patients with alopecia areata. PBMCs were separated by density centrifugation and stained for CD3, CD4 and CD8, after which CD4+ and CD8+ T cells were sorted on a FACSAria. From the cysteine up to the phenylalanine, the CDR3 has a length of 15 residues. Kept here is only the CDR3 DNA, which spans 45 bases and is read in frame from base 1. The junction shows trimming of 0 bases on V and 15 bases on J, plus 19 bases between the germline ends. In the germline V gene (reference sequence), CDR1 corresponds to SGHNT and CDR2 to YYREEE. Of note for this clone: Its cognate antigen has yet to be identified. Base qualities were left out, and no much larger clone turns up one base away.

The specimen was CD8+ T cells sorted from blood, collected around week 54, from a patient treated with tofacitinib. The chain is assembled from TRBV5-4 and TRBJ1-6; the D gene is possibly TRBD1, with 5 bases matching. The sequence was collected from a human donor with alopecia areata. The CDR3 region: CASSLDLGHPPLLHF. The base sequence is TGTGCCAGCAGCTTGGACTTAGGACACCCCCCTCTCCTCCACTTT.